This passage covers 9 T cell receptor beta chains from one sample sequenced in a study of regulatory T cells in long-lasting Graves disease. Relying on iRepertoire HTBI primers and Arm-PCR of CDR3 regions, the team built TCR beta libraries. A single record per CDR3 protein comes from TCRdb applying MiXCR to the multiplex PCR reads. The data hold roughly 610,000 distinct CDR3 sequences, with 15% to 20% observed a single time. Time point of the sample: newly diagnosed GD, antithyroid drugs for less than 3 months. RNA extracted from PBMCs served as the sequencing template. The data also belong to a second study, concerning T cells in Graves' hyperthyroidism and ophthalmopathy.

Source: peripheral blood mononuclear cells (PBMCs), taken at new diagnosis, from a patient treated with antithyroid drugs. The receptors shown here come from a young man with Graves disease.

In this sample, this clonotype turned up many times. The rearrangement joins TRBV6-2 or TRBV6-3 to TRBJ1-1; D gene uncertain. V lost 6 bases and J 11 bases, leaving 10 bases between the germline ends. This CDR3 comprises 10 residues. In germline, CDR1 is MNHEY, CDR2 SVGEGT. The DNA for the CDR3 is TGTGCCAGCAGGGAGCCGGGGGCTTTCTTT. Its protein is CASREPGAFF.

This sequence joins TRBV9 and TRBJ1-3; D unresolved. This CDR3 comprises 13 residues. In germline, CDR1 is SGDLS, CDR2 YYNGEE. Between the trimmed V and J ends, which lost 3 bases and 2 bases, there was a span of 6 bases. CDR3 amino acids: CASSANTGNTIYF. CDR3 nucleotides: TGTGCCAGCAGCGCTAACACTGGAAACACCATATATTTT.

A remark on this clonotype: This clone may be a read error of a much larger clone one base away. Without the conserved terminal phenylalanine or tryptophan, this CDR3 likely stems from a read error. J is TRBJ2-7 and V is TRBV3-1; 7 bases are shared with TRBD2. The CDR3 contains 15 residues. The junction had 6 bases not matched to a gene; V was cut back by 4 bases and J by 0 bases. CDR1 and CDR2 (germline): LGHDT, YNNKEL (reference sequence). The CDR3 DNA sequence: TGTGCCAGCAGCCTTGGGACTACCCCCTCCTACGAGCAGTACTCC. Translation gives CASSLGTTPSYEQYS.

This clonotype was counted ten times or more. V is TRBV28 and J is TRBJ2-7, with D tentatively TRBD1 (5 bases). Per germline, CDR1 MDHEN and CDR2 SYDVKM. Trimming removed 6 bases from V and 0 bases from J, with 15 bases in between. This CDR3 contains 15 residues. CDR3 bases: TGTGCCAGCAGCGCCCTGGGGCCCCACTCCTACGAGCAGTACTTC. Residues: CASSALGPHSYEQYF.

This clonotype was observed at least ten times. J is TRBJ2-1 and V is TRBV20-1; no clear D gene. The germline V gene encodes CDR1 DFQATT and CDR2 SNEGSKA (reference sequence). The V end was cut by 6 bases, the J end by 5 bases, with 14 bases between. There are 13 residues in the CDR3. DNA of the CDR3: TGCAGTGCCGGAGTTGGCGGAGACAATGAGCAGTTCTTC. It translates to CSAGVGGDNEQFF.

This clonotype has at least ten counts. The chain uses TRBV6-1 and TRBJ2-7; 9 nucleotides match TRBD1. From germline, CDR1 is MNHNS and CDR2 SASEGT. With 6 bases clipped from V and 6 bases from J, the junction kept 3 bases outside the gene matches. The CDR3 consists of 12 residues. The CDR3 region is CASSRQGGEQYF. In DNA form, the CDR3 reads TGTGCCAGCAGCAGACAGGGGGGCGAGCAGTACTTC.

This chain joins TRBV20-1 and TRBJ2-3; 7 bases fit TRBD2. J lost 3 bases, V lost 0 bases, and 9 bases had no gene match. The CDR3 runs to 16 residues. Germline V gene data show CDR1 as DFQATT and CDR2 as SNEGSKA (reference sequence). The chain's CDR3 is CSARDRRLARTDTQYF. CDR3 DNA: TGCAGTGCTAGAGATCGAAGACTAGCCAGGACAGATACGCAGTATTTT.

This chain uses TRBV20-1 with TRBJ2-1, with 12 bases aligning to TRBD2. Looked up from germline, CDR1 is DFQATT and CDR2 is SNEGSKA (reference sequence). J gave up 1 base and V 5 bases, and 3 bases lay outside the gene matches. The CDR3 loop spans 15 amino acids. In nucleotides, the CDR3 is TGCAGTGCTCTGACTAGCGGGAGTTCCTACAATGAGCAGTTCTTC. It yields the protein CSALTSGSSYNEQFF.

This sequence joins TRBV30 and TRBJ2-7, with D tentatively TRBD2 (6 bases). Deletions cut 3 bases from V and 1 base from J, with 13 bases between. Germline assignment: CDR1 GTSNPN and CDR2 SVGIG (reference sequence). The CDR3 runs 14 residues. CDR3 loop: CAWRRAGYSYEQYF. CDR3 in DNA: TGTGCCTGGAGGAGGGCGGGATATTCCTACGAGCAGTACTTC. The full variable domain, its missing parts supplied by reference TRBV30 and TRBJ2-7, is SQTIHQWPATLVQPVGSPLSLECTVEGTSNPNLYWYRQAAGRGLQLLFYSVGIGQISSEVPQNLSASRPQDRQFILSSKKLLLSDSGFYLCAWRRAGYSYEQYFGPGTRLTVT.